A selection of T cell receptor beta chains follows, all from one sample in a study of CD8+CD57+ T cells in acquired aplastic anemia. In TCRdb, the reads were re-called with MiXCR into one record per CDR3 protein. The repertoire holds roughly 250,000 distinct CDR3 sequences, with 40% to 50% as singletons. Sequences were obtained from sorted CD4+, CD8+, or CD8+CD57+ T cells (not recorded which) from PBMCs. The source is a human donor with aplastic anemia. Each CDR3 is given without its conserved first and last residue. D genes are given only for firm matches.

J: TRBJ1-2
D: NA
V: TRBV9
CDR3: ASSVSPQSYGYT

J: TRBJ2-3
D: TRBD2
V: TRBV7-8
CDR3: ASSAVPGLEITDTQY

J: TRBJ2-7
D: NA
V: TRBV20-1
CDR3: SAEGRTYEQY

J: TRBJ1-1
D: NA
V: TRBV7-9
CDR3: ASSTPSPGGTEAF

J: TRBJ2-7
D: NA
V: TRBV12-5
CDR3: ASGSWGVSYEQY

J: TRBJ2-1
D: NA
V: TRBV28
CDR3: ASSLEGHNEQF

J: TRBJ1-6
D: NA
V: TRBV4-3
CDR3: ASSQERGNNSPLH

J: TRBJ1-5
D: NA
V: TRBV25-1
CDR3: ARVGSNQPQH

J: TRBJ1-1
D: NA
V: TRBV28
CDR3: ASSPRDTENTEAF

J: TRBJ1-1
D: NA
V: TRBV15
CDR3: ATSGDMNTEAF

J: TRBJ2-7
D: NA
V: TRBV25-1
CDR3: ASSVQVSVEQY

J: TRBJ1-5
D: NA
V: TRBV7-9
CDR3: ASSSGGTGRQPQH

J: TRBJ2-7
D: NA
V: TRBV6-1
CDR3: ASSGFNYEQY

J: TRBJ2-1
D: TRBD2
V: TRBV20-1
CDR3: SAPRLAEEDNEQF

J: TRBJ1-2
D: NA
V: TRBV6-1
CDR3: ASSEGLQGISGYT

J: TRBJ1-6
D: NA
V: TRBV28
CDR3: ASSYDRGSNSPLH

J: TRBJ1-1
D: NA
V: TRBV4-3
CDR3: ASSQDFFRRTEAF